This T cell receptor (beta chain) was sequenced during a study of human T cells and chemical hapten exposure. Stated time point: patch test 1, 2 weeks after DPC sensitization. The treatment here: therapeutic diphenylcyclopropenone sensitization with weekly scalp DPC. Extraction yielded total RNA from whole blood (unfractionated). This clonotype is medium-sized within its sample. TCRdb processed the RACE reads anew with MiXCR; each CDR3 protein has one entry. The sample lists tens of thousands of distinct CDR3 sequences; about 10% were seen once. This CDR3 region has 14 residues. Trimming took 6 bases from V and 3 from J; bases not matched to a gene: 6. Germline loops: CDR1 SQVTM, CDR2 ANQGSEA.

The rearrangement uses TRBV29-1 and TRBJ2-3; 10 bases agree with TRBD2. The material was whole blood, obtained in connection with sensitization to the hapten diphenylcyclopropenone (DPC). The source is a woman in her 50s with alopecia areata. Some clones in this sample may be carry-over from other donors' samples. CDR3 nucleotides: TGCAGCGTGTGGCCGGGACTAGCGACAGATACGCAGTATTTT. As protein: CSVWPGLATDTQYF.